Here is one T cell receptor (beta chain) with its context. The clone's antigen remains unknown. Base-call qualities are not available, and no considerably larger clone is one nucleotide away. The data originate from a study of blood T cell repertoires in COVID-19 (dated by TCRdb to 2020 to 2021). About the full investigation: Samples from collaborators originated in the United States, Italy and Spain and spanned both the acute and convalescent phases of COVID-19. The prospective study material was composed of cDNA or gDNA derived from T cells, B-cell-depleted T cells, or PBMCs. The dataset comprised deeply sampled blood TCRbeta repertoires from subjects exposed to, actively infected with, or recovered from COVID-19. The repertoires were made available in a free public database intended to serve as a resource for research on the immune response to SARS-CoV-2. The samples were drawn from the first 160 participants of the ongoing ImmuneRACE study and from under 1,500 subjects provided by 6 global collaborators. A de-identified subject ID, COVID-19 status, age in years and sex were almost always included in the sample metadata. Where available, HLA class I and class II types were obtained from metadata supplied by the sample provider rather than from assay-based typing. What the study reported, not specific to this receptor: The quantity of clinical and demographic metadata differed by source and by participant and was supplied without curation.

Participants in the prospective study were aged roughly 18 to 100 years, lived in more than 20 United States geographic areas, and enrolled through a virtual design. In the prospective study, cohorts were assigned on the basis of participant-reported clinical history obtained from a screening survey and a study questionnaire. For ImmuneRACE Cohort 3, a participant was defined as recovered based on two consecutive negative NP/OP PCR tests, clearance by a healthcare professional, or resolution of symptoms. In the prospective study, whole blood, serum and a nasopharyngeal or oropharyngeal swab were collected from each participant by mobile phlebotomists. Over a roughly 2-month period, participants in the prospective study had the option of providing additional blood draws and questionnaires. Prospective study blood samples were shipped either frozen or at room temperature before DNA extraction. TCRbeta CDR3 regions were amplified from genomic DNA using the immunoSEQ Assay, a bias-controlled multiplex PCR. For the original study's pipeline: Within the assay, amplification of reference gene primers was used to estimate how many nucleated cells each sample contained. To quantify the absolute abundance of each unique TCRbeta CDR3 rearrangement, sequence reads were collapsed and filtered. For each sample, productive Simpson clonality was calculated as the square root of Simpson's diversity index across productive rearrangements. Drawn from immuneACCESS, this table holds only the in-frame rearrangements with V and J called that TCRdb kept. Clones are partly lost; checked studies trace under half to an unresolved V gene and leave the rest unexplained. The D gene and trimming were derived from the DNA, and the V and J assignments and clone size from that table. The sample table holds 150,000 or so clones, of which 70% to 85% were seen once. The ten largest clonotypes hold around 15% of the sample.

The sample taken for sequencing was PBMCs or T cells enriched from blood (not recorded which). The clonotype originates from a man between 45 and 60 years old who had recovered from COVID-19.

DNA sequence: TGTGCCAGCTCACCCAACAAGAACACTGAAGCTTTCTTT. Translation gives CASSPNKNTEAFF. The chain is encoded by TRBV18 joined to TRBJ1-1, with no D gene named confidently. The germline V gene provides CDR1 KGHSH and CDR2 LQKENI. The CDR3, from cysteine to phenylalanine, totals 13 residues. Of all the DNA, just the CDR3 is kept, 39 bases in frame from base 1. V and J lose 3 bases and 1 base, and a span of 6 bases separates them. Extended through the reference TRBV18 and TRBJ1-1 proteins, this CDR3 yields the full variable domain: NAGVMQNPRHLVRRRGQEARLRCSPMKGHSHVYWYRQLPEEGLKFMVYLQKENIIDESGMPKERFSAEFPKEGPSILRIQQVVRGDSAAYFCASSPNKNTEAFFGQGTRLTVV.